This T cell receptor (beta chain) was observed in a study of CD8 T cells in Susac syndrome. RNA totalling roughly 0.45 to 1 ug underwent reverse transcription with random hexamers. Amplification of TCR beta CDR3 used immunoSEQ multiplex PCR across 54 Vbeta and 13 Jbeta. TCRdb ran MiXCR on the immunoSEQ multiplex PCR reads and lists one entry per CDR3 protein. The profile shows about 200,000 distinct CDR3 sequences, about 95% of them singletons. The CDR3 sequence is 13 residues long. Germline V gene lookup returns CDR1 LGHNA and CDR2 YSLEER. The V gene lost 0 bases and the J gene lost 13 bases, with 10 bases spanning the gap. Peripheral blood CD8+ and CD4+ T cells were profiled by TCR beta sequencing. Controls were drawn from healthy donors and were matched for age and sex. TEMRA cells were FACS-enriched and CD8+ and CD4+ T cells negatively isolated.

This receptor was taken from a human donor in good health. The sequencing sample was made of CD4+ T cells from PBMCs. The chain employs TRBV4-3 and TRBJ1-6; maybe TRBD1 (6 bases). The CDR3 DNA sequence: TGCGCCAGCAGCCAAGACAGGGGTGCGCCCCTCCACTTT. It specifies CASSQDRGAPLHF.